A single sample gave rise to the 8 T cell receptor beta chains below, sequenced in a study of cytomegalovirus exposure and HLA in healthy donors. Use of 60 Vbeta and 13 Jbeta primers characterized the PCR. The table came from immunoSEQ multiplex PCR; TCRdb's copy has only in-frame clones and leaves some out. The sample lists approximately 80,000 clones, around 72% occurring once. Sample: PBMCs. The receptors were sampled from a woman between 40 and 50 years old in good health and CMV-seropositive.

This chain uses TRBV7-9 with TRBJ2-1; weak D call: TRBD2 (6 bases). This CDR3 contains 15 residues. CDR1 SEHNR and CDR2 FQNEAQ come from the germline V gene (reference sequence). Trimming left V 9 bases short and J 9 bases short, with 24 bases between. The CDR3 DNA sequence: TGTGCCAGGGGGGGTTCTAGCGATTCTTCACGTGAGCAGTTCTTC. It codes for CARGGSSDSSREQFF.

The chain's CDR3 is CASSPNRRGGAYNEQFF. In DNA, the CDR3 is TGCGCCAGCAGCCCCAATCGGCGGGGGGGCGCCTACAATGAGCAGTTCTTC. J is TRBJ2-1 and V is TRBV5-1, with 9 bases aligning to TRBD2. The CDR3 is 17 residues long. Germline assignment: CDR1 SGHRS and CDR2 YFSETQ. The J segment lost 2 bases and the V segment lost 4 bases, leaving 10 bases of the junction unmatched. The whole variable domain, filled in from reference TRBV5-1 and TRBJ2-1, reads KAGVTQTPRYLIKTRGQQVTLSCSPISGHRSVSWYQQTPGQGLQFLFEYFSETQRNKGNFPGRFSGRQFSNSRSEMNVSTLELGDSALYLCASSPNRRGGAYNEQFFGPGTRLTVL.

Concerning this clone: The same CDR3 can be traced to other DNA sequences in this sample. The chain employs TRBV7-2 and TRBJ1-1; D remains unclear. This CDR3 region has 14 residues. Between the trimmed V and J ends, which lost 2 bases and 0 bases, there was a span of 7 bases. The V gene's germline CDR1 is SGHTA and CDR2 FQGNSA. In nucleotides, the CDR3 is TGTGCCAGCAGCTTACAGGCCCTGAACACTGAAGCTTTCTTT. Translating it yields CASSLQALNTEAFF.

This chain connects TRBV7-8 to TRBJ1-1; D might be TRBD1 (6 bases). The V end lost 5 bases, the J end lost 14 bases, and 30 bases lay between the germline ends. The germline gives CDR1 SGHVS, CDR2 FQNEAQ. This CDR3 has 16 residues. The CDR3 loop is CASSASIFELEQGTFF. The CDR3 nucleotides read TGTGCCAGCAGCGCATCCATTTTCGAGTTGGAACAGGGTACCTTCTTT.

The chain combines TRBV10-1 with TRBJ2-1; 10 bases align to TRBD2. CDR1 is WNHNN, CDR2 SYGVQD, per germline (reference sequence). The trim removed 3 bases at V and 7 bases at J, leaving 12 bases unmatched. The CDR3 extends over 17 amino acids. Written as DNA, the CDR3 is TGCGCCAGCAGTGATCCCGCCGGGACTAGCGAGAATAATGAGCAGTTCTTC. This gives the protein CASSDPAGTSENNEQFF.

V gene TRBV6-5 combines with J gene TRBJ1-1; D is perhaps TRBD1 (6 bases). This CDR3 has 16 amino acids. Germline values: CDR1 MNHEY, CDR2 SVGAGI. V lost 4 bases to trimming and J lost 1 base, with 16 bases between them. CDR3 loop: CASSSPYRTANTEAFF. For the CDR3, the DNA is TGTGCCAGCAGTTCTCCCTACCGGACAGCGAACACTGAAGCTTTCTTT.

In DNA, the CDR3 is TGTGCCAGCAGTCAGATCAGGACTAGCGGGAGTTACGAGCAGTACTTC. Its protein is CASSQIRTSGSYEQYF. The V and J genes are TRBV28 and TRBJ2-7, with 13 bases lining up with TRBD2. V shed 5 bases, J shed 4 bases, and the junction held 8 bases outside the gene matches. The CDR3 is 16 amino acids. Germline assignment: CDR1 MDHEN and CDR2 SYDVKM. Full variable domain (remainder filled in from reference TRBV28 and TRBJ2-7): DVKVTQSSRYLVKRTGEKVFLECVQDMDHENMFWYRQDPGLGLRLIYFSYDVKMKEKGDIPEGYSVSREKKERFSLILESASTNQTSMYLCASSQIRTSGSYEQYFGPGTRLTVT.

This clone was found a few times. The CDR3 ends on some other residue instead of the conserved phenylalanine or tryptophan, so this is likely a read error. This chain connects TRBV5-5 to TRBJ1-5, with 7 bases aligning to TRBD1. Looked up from germline, CDR1 is SGHKS and CDR2 is YYEKEE (reference sequence). Losses at the gene ends were 4 bases for V and 5 bases for J; bases not matched to a gene: 6. CDR3 length: 14 residues. The CDR3 region has the DNA TGTGCCAGCAGCCGCGGACAGGTCGATCAGCCCCAGCATGTT. Amino acids: CASSRGQVDQPQHV.